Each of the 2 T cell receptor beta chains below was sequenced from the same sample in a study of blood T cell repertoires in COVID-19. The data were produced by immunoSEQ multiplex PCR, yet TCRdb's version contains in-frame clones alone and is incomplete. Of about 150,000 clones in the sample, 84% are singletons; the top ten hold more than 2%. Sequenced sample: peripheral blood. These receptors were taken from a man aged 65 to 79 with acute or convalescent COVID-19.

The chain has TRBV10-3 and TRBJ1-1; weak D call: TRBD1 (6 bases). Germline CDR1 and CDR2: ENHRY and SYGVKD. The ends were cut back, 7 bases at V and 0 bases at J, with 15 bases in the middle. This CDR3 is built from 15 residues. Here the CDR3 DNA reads TGTGCCATCAAGAGGCAGGGACAAATGAACACTGAAGCTTTCTTT. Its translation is CAIKRQGQMNTEAFF.

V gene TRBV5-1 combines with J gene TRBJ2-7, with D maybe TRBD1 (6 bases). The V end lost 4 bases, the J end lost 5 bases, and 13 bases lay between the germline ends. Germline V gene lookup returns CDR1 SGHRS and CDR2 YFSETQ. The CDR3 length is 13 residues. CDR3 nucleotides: TGCGCCAGCAGCAAAACAGGGTACAACGAGCAGTACTTC. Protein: CASSKTGYNEQYF.